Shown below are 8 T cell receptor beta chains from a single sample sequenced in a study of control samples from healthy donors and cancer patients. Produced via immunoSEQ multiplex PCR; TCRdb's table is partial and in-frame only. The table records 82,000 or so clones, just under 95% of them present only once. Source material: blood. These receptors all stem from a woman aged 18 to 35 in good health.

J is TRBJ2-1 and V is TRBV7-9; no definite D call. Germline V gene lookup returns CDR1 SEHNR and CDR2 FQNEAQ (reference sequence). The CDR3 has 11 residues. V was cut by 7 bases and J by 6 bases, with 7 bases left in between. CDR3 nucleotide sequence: TGTGCCAGCAACGTCTTCAATGAGCAGTTCTTC. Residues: CASNVFNEQFF.

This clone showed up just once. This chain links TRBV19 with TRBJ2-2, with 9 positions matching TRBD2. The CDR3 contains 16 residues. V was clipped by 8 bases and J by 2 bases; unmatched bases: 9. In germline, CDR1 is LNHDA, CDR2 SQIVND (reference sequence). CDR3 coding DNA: TGTGCCAGTTCGGCCAAAGGGACTAGCAACACCGGGGAGCTGTTTTTT. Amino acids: CASSAKGTSNTGELFF.

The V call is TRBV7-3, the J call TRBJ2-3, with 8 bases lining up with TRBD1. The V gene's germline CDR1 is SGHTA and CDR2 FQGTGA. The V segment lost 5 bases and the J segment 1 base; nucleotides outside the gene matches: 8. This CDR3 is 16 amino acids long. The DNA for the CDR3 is TGTGCCAGCAGCCACAGACCGGGACAGGGCACAGATACGCAGTATTTT. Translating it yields CASSHRPGQGTDTQYF.

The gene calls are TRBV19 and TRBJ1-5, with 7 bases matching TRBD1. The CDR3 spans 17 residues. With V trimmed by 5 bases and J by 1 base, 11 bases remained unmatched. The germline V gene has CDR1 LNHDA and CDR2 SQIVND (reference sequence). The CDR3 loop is CASSGLQGPGSNQPQHF. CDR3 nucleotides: TGTGCCAGTAGTGGGCTACAGGGGCCCGGGAGCAATCAGCCCCAGCATTTT.

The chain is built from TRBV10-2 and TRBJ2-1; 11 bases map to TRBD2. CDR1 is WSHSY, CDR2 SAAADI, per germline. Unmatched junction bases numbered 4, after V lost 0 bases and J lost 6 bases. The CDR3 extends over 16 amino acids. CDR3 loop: CASSESRLAGGNEQFF. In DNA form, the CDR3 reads TGCGCCAGCAGTGAGTCGAGGCTAGCGGGGGGCAATGAGCAGTTCTTC.

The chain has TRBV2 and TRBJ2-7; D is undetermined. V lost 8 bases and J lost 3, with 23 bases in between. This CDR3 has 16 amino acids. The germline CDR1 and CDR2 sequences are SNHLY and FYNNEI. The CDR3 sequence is CASLGFGQVGNYEQYF. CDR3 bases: TGTGCCAGCTTAGGATTCGGGCAAGTGGGGAACTACGAGCAGTACTTC. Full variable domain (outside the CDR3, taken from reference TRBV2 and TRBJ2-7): EPEVTQTPSHQVTQMGQEVILRCVPISNHLYFYWYRQILGQKVEFLVSFYNNEISEKSEIFDDQFSVERPDGSNFTLKIRSTKLEDSAMYFCASLGFGQVGNYEQYFGPGTRLTVT.

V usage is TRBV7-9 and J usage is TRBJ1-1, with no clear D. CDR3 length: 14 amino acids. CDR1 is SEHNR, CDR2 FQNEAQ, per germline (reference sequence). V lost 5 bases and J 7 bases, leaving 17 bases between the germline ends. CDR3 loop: CASSHPTDGVEAFF. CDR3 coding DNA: TGTGCCAGCAGCCATCCAACTGACGGCGTTGAAGCTTTCTTT.

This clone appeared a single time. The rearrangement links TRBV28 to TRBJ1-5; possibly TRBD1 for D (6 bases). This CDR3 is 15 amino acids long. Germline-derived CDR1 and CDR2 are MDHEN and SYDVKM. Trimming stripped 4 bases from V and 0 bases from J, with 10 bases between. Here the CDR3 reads CASSSGDISNQPQHF. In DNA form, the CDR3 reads TGTGCCAGCAGTTCAGGGGACATTAGCAATCAGCCCCAGCATTTT. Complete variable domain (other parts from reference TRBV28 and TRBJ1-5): DVKVTQSSRYLVKRTGEKVFLECVQDMDHENMFWYRQDPGLGLRLIYFSYDVKMKEKGDIPEGYSVSREKKERFSLILESASTNQTSMYLCASSSGDISNQPQHFGDGTRLSIL.